This TCR beta chain was found in a study of cytomegalovirus exposure and HLA in healthy donors. Findings and caveats of the study: High sensitivity and specificity were reportedly achieved when the classifier diagnosed cytomegalovirus status. One later analysis reportedly identified an Asian-associated ancestry cluster that showed fewer N-insertions than the roughly 700-donor mean.

PCR employed 60 Vbeta and 13 Jbeta primers. Data came from immunoSEQ multiplex PCR; TCRdb stores just in-frame clones and leaves some out. The repertoire includes some 160,000 clones, roughly 80% of them detected once, and around 9% sits in the top ten. Per germline, CDR1 MNHNS and CDR2 SASEGT. CDR3 length: 14 residues. V was cut by 3 bases and J by 1 base, with 9 bases left in between. A note on this clone: The antigen remains unidentified.

Sample: PBMCs. V is TRBV6-1 and J is TRBJ1-1; D is unresolved. The clonotype originates from a male donor in good health and CMV-seropositive. CDR3 region: CASSDPVWNTEAFF. The CDR3 nucleotides are TGTGCCAGCAGTGACCCCGTGTGGAACACTGAAGCTTTCTTT.